The 11 T cell receptor beta chains given below trace back to one sample, sequenced in a study of shared clonotypes between healthy human individuals. Naivety among CD8 cells was defined by CD45RO negativity and positive CCR7 selection, thereby excluding terminally differentiated effector memory CD45RA+ cells. Libraries were prepared by immunoSEQ multiplex PCR; TCRdb keeps only in-frame clonotypes and omits some of them. Among about 2.2 million clones listed, 80% to 95% were seen once. Sequencing was done on a sample of naive CD8+ T cells from PBMCs. These receptors were obtained from a man between 18 and 35 years old in good health. Some clones in this sample may be carry-over from other donors' samples.

The rearrangement links TRBV9 to TRBJ2-3, with a tentative D call TRBD2 (6 bases). Germline CDR1 SGDLS, CDR2 YYNGEE. Trimming removed 0 bases at V and 6 bases at J, with 17 bases between. This CDR3 comprises 16 residues. This CDR3 is CASSVAFSGPSDTQYF. CDR3 in DNA: TGTGCCAGCAGCGTAGCTTTTAGCGGCCCTTCCGATACGCAGTATTTT.

J is TRBJ1-2 and V is TRBV9, with TRBD1 matching 7 bases. V dropped 5 bases and J dropped 4; count of bases not matched to a gene: 5. The CDR3 is 13 residues long. The germline V gene encodes CDR1 SGDLS and CDR2 YYNGEE. The CDR3 region is CASSDRVGYGYTF. CDR3 bases: TGTGCCAGCAGTGACAGGGTTGGCTATGGCTACACCTTC.

V is TRBV14 and J is TRBJ2-2; 9 bases fit TRBD2. This CDR3 comprises 13 residues. Germline lookup yields CDR1 SGHDN and CDR2 FVKESK. V shed 6 bases, J shed 7 bases, and the junction held 3 bases outside the gene matches. CDR3 region: CASRLAGLGELFF. The CDR3 DNA sequence: TGTGCCAGCAGGCTAGCGGGACTCGGGGAGCTGTTTTTT. The whole variable domain, filled in from reference TRBV14 and TRBJ2-2, reads EAGVTQFPSHSVIEKGQTVTLRCDPISGHDNLYWYRRVMGKEIKFLLHFVKESKQDESGMPNNRFLAERTGGTYSTLKVQPAELEDSGVYFCASRLAGLGELFFGEGSRLTVL.

CDR3 DNA: TGTGCCAGCAGGGCGTCTGTGAACACTGAAGCTTTCTTT. Protein product: CASRASVNTEAFF. The chain couples TRBV11-2 to TRBJ1-1, with D hard to call. The length of the CDR3 is 13 residues. CDR1 and CDR2 from the germline V gene are SGHAT and FQNNGV. The ends were cut back, 6 bases at V and 0 bases at J, with 8 bases in the middle.

The gene calls are TRBV7-8 and TRBJ1-5, with 10 bases lining up with TRBD1. Germline V gene data show CDR1 as SGHVS and CDR2 as FQNEAQ. The trim removed 5 bases at V and 6 bases at J, leaving 4 bases unmatched. CDR3 length: 14 residues. The CDR3 loop is CASSVGQGGQPQHF. The CDR3 bases are TGTGCCAGCAGCGTAGGACAGGGGGGTCAGCCCCAGCATTTT.

The gene calls are TRBV27 and TRBJ2-1; D not certain. There are 13 residues in the CDR3. Trimming removed 1 base at V and 7 bases at J, with 8 bases between. CDR1 is MNHEY, CDR2 SMNVEV, per germline (reference sequence). CDR3 protein: CASSLLAKNEQFF. For the CDR3, the DNA is TGTGCCAGCAGTTTATTGGCAAAGAATGAGCAGTTCTTC.

The rearrangement links TRBV27 to TRBJ1-3, with D maybe TRBD1 (6 bases). Per germline, CDR1 MNHEY and CDR2 SMNVEV (reference sequence). Trimming took off 4 bases at V and 3 bases at J, with 13 bases between the two ends. The CDR3 runs 15 residues. CDR3 nucleotides: TGTGCCAGCAGTTCAATGGGGACATATGGAAACACCATATATTTT. Protein sequence: CASSSMGTYGNTIYF.

About this clone itself: Other DNA sequences in this specimen translate into the identical CDR3. This chain joins TRBV7-9 and TRBJ2-7; tentative D call: TRBD2 (6 bases). The CDR3 length is 12 residues. CDR1 is SEHNR, CDR2 FQNEAQ, per germline (reference sequence). The V end lost 5 bases, the J end lost 4 bases, and 9 bases lay between the germline ends. CDR3 sequence reads: CASSRGTYEQYF. The CDR3 DNA is TGTGCCAGCAGCAGAGGGACTTACGAGCAGTACTTC. Full variable domain (rest looked up from reference TRBV7-9 and TRBJ2-7): DTGVSQNPRHKITKRGQNVTFRCDPISEHNRLYWYRQTLGQGPEFLTYFQNEAQLEKSRLLSDRFSAERPKGSFSTLEIQRTEQGDSAMYLCASSRGTYEQYFGPGTRLTVT.

A remark on this clone: At the DNA level, this CDR3 is encoded by other sequences in the same sample as well. This chain connects TRBV5-1 to TRBJ2-5; D call uncertain. The V end was cut by 5 bases, the J end by 2 bases, with 7 bases between. The CDR3 consists of 12 residues. Germline lookup yields CDR1 SGHRS and CDR2 YFSETQ. The CDR3 protein is CASRGLQETQYF. DNA for the CDR3: TGCGCCAGCAGAGGGCTTCAAGAGACCCAGTACTTC.

This clone was seen only once. V usage is TRBV5-4 and J usage is TRBJ1-2, with D unresolved. The V gene lost 0 bases and the J gene lost 2 bases, with 8 bases spanning the gap. Germline V gene data show CDR1 as SGHNT and CDR2 as YYREEE (reference sequence). CDR3 size: 14 residues. The CDR3 loop reads CASSLGQQNYGYTF. DNA of the CDR3: TGTGCCAGCAGCTTGGGTCAACAGAACTATGGCTACACCTTC.

This chain joins TRBV5-1 and TRBJ2-7; 7 bases are shared with TRBD1. V was pared by 0 bases and J by 7 bases, with 13 bases of the junction left unmatched. This CDR3 has 16 residues. The germline V gene encodes CDR1 SGHRS and CDR2 YFSETQ. The CDR3 spells CASSLEGKGAWLEQYF. The CDR3 DNA follows: TGCGCCAGCAGCTTGGAAGGGAAGGGGGCCTGGTTGGAGCAGTACTTC.